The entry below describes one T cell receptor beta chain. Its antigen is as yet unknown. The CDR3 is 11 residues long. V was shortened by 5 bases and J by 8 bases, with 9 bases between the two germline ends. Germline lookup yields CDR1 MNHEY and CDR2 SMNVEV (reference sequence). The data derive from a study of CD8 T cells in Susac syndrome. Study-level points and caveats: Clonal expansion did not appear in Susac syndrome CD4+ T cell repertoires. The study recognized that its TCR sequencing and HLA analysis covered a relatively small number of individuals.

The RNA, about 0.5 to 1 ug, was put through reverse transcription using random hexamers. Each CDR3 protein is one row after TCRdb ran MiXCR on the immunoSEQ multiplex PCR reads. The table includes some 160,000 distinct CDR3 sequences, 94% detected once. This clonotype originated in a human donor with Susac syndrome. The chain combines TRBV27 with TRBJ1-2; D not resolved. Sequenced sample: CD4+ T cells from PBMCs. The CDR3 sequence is CASSGPGGYTF. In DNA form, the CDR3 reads TGTGCCAGCAGTGGCCCGGGGGGCTACACCTTC.